This T cell receptor beta chain was found in a study of T cells in Graves' hyperthyroidism and ophthalmopathy. This clonotype was observed many times. In germline, CDR1 is GTSNPN, CDR2 SVGIG (reference sequence). This CDR3 spans 12 amino acids. V was pared by 8 bases and J by 1 base, with 2 bases of the junction left unmatched. RNA transcripts gave rise to amplified TCR beta CDR3 regions. TCR CDR3 underwent first-round RT-PCR with the HTBI primer set. TCRdb processed the multiplex PCR reads anew with MiXCR; each CDR3 protein has one entry. Found here are hundreds of thousands of distinct CDR3 sequences, around 13% of them singletons; the top ten hold approximately 10%.

The chain uses TRBV30 and TRBJ1-1, with TRBD1 matching 9 bases. The receptor comes from a woman between 18 and 29 years old with Graves' hyperthyroidism. Sequencing was carried out using blood. CDR3 in DNA: TGTGCCCTGGACAGGGGGAACACTGAAGCTTTCTTT. Amino acids: CALDRGNTEAFF.